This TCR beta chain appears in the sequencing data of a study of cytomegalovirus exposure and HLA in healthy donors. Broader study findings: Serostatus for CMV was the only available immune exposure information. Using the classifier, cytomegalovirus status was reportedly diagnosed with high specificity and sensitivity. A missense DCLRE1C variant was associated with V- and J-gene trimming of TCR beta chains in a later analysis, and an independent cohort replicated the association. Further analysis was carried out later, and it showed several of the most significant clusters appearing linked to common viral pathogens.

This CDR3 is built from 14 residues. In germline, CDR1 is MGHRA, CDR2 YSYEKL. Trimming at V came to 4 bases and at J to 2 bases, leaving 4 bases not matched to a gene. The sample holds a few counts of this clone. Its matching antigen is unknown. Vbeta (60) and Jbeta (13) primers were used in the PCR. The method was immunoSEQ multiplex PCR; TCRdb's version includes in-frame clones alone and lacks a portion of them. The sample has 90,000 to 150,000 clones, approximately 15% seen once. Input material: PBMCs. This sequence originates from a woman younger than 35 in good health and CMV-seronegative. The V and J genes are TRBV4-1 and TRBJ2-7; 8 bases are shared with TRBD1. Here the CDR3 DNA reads TGCGCCAGCAGCCTCGGACAGGGTGCCTACGAGCAGTACTTC. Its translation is CASSLGQGAYEQYF.